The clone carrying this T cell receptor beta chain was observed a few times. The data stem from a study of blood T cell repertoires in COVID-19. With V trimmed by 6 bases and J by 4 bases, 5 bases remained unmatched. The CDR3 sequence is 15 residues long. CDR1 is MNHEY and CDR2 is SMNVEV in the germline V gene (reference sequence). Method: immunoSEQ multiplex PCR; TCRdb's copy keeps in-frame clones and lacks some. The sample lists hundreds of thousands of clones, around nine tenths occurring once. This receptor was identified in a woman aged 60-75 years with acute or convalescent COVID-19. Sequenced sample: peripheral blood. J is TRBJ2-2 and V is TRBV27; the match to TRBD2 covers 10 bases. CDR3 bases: TGTGCCAGCAGGTTGAGCGGGAGGGTCACCGGGGAGCTGTTTTTT. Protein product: CASRLSGRVTGELFF.